This entry features one TCR beta chain sequence. Its antigen is currently not known. No much larger clone is present one base from it, and per-base qualities are unavailable. The sample's treatment or condition, from its label and the paper: in vitro stimulation with specific CMV peptide epitopes to enrich CMV-specific T cells. For sequencing, an Illumina HiSeq 1500 was employed. The raw public reads went through TCRdb reprocessing: fastp at Q25, MiXCR clone calling, in-frame beta chains kept. Each CDR3 protein gets just one entry, which takes the most common genes and DNA from the rows behind it. Within this sample are tens of thousands of distinct CDR3 sequences, with around 20% of them counted one time only. Around 27% of the sample is held by the ten biggest clonotypes. The data derive from a study of T cell repertoires in cytomegalovirus infection (dated by TCRdb to between 2018 and 2021). With regard to the full study: Recently identified HLA-C-restricted CMV epitopes, whose presentation resists viral immunomodulation, were targeted by peptide stimulations together with well-studied HLA-B-restricted epitopes. Because public TCR beta signatures pointed to carriage of CMV infection together with the matching HLA type, the HLA type of each donor mattered for the analysis. On the study overall, not on this receptor specifically: The ex vivo response was dominated by HLA-C-restricted CMV-specific TCR beta clonotypes, and the single most frequent clonotype in two of eight donors was supplied by these HLA-C-restricted clonotypes. Carriers of CMV infection plus the relevant HLA type were discriminated by the cumulative frequency of public TCR beta family members in the study cohort and in an independent 352-donor cohort.

From its cysteine to its phenylalanine, the CDR3 spans 19 amino acids. Only the CDR3 part of the read is kept: 57 bases, read in frame from the first base. V is cut back by 4 bases and J by 2 bases, with 9 bases in the junction unmatched. According to the germline V gene, CDR1 reads SGHVS and CDR2 reads FQNEAQ. This TCR was recovered from a human donor in good health (CMV status not recorded). Some clones in this sample may be carry-over from other donors' samples. Recombination linked TRBV7-8 to TRBJ2-3, and 16 bases in between align with TRBD2. The sample here was CD8+ T cells from cultured PBMCs, taken from culture after CMV antigen stimulation. The CDR3 has the sequence CASSWDGTSGRALTDTQYF. In nucleotide form, the sequence is TGTGCCAGCAGCTGGGACGGGACTAGCGGGAGGGCCCTCACAGATACGCAGTATTTT. The full variable domain, with segments outside the CDR3 supplied by the reference TRBV7-8 and TRBJ2-3 proteins, appears as GAGVSQSPRYKVAKRGQDVALRCDPISGHVSLFWYQQALGQGPEFLTYFQNEAQLDKSGLPSDRFFAERPEGSVSTLKIQRTQQEDSAVYLCASSWDGTSGRALTDTQYFGPGTRLTVL.